This T cell receptor (beta chain) was recorded in a study of T cells of healthy individuals. TCRdb called the 5' RACE reads again in MiXCR, with one record for every CDR3 protein. The repertoire holds about 57,000 distinct CDR3 sequences, around 15% seen once, with around 5.1% in the top ten. V shed 3 bases and J shed 8 bases, with 11 bases lying between them. CDR3 length: 12 amino acids. Germline loops: CDR1 SGDLS, CDR2 YYNGEE. The origin of this receptor is a human donor in good health. The chain uses TRBV9 and TRBJ1-2; TRBD1 is a possible D gene (6 bases). In nucleotides, the CDR3 is TGTGCCAGCAGCGCAACAGGGTTGGGCTACACCTTC. Protein product: CASSATGLGYTF.